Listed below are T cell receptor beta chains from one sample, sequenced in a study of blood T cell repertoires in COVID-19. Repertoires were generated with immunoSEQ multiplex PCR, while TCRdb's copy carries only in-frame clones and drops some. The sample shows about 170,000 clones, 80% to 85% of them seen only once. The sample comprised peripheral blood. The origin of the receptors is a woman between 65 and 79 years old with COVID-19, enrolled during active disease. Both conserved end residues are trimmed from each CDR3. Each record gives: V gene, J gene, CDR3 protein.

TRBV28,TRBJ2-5,ASSLNKETQY
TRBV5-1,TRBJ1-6,ASSPDSSRTGSPLH
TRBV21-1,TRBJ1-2,ASSCLPRRPSEENYGYT
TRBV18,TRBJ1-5,ASSPGRGNQPQH
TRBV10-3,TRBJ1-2,ATGKGGEHYGYT
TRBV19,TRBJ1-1,ASSIAGGGHMNTEAF
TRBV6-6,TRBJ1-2,ASSSYGYT
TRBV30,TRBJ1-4,AGAKGGEKLF
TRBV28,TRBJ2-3,ASSLFVPEAGTQY
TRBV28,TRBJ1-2,ASSSDRPLYGYT
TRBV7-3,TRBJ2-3,ASSLGQTYTDTQY
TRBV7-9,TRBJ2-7,ASSPDPPRGEQY
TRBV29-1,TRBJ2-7,SVEWGTSGRGEQY
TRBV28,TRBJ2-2,ASSTNRGLRGTGELF
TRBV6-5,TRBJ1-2,ASSRQEPFYGYT
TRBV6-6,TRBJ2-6,ASSLGTGTSGANVLT
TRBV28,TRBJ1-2,ASSLVGGGGYT
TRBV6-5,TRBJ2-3,ASSYAGTGSTDTQY
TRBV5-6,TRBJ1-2,ASSPDRAEYGYT
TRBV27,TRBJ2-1,ASSSRLAGISYNEQF
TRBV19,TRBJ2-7,ASSIPGQSREQY
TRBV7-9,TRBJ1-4,ASSLSPTGFNEKLF
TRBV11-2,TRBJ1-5,ASSWDRLNQPQH
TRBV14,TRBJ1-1,ASSHQIANTEAF
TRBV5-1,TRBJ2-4,ASSLDSVPTLKNIQY
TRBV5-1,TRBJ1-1,ASSARTGANTEAF
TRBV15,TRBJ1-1,ATSVYMGATEAF
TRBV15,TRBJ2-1,ATSITTDSQF
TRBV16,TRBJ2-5,ASSQYTGSGQETQY
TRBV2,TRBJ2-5,ASNGEIVETQY
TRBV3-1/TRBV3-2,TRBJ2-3,ASSREPDTQY
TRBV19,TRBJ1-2,ASSMVAGDGYT
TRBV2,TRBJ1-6,ASSPGQGGSPLH
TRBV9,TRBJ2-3,ASSVGPGLDTQY
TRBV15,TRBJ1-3,ATSRDLGHGRNTIY
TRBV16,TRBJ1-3,ASSQHWSSGNTIY
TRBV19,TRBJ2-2,ASSNLGGWTGELF
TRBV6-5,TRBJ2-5,ASSKLEGKTQY
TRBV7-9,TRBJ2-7,ASSLTGGAYEQY
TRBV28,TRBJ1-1,ASSPGDTDTEAF
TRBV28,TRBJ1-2,ASRTGIYGYT
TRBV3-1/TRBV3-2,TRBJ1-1,ASSQEWSGTEAF
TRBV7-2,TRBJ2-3,ASSQGSGVGDTQY
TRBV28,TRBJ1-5,ASSPTPDWGPRGAQH
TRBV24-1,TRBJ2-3,ATSGTLTDTQY
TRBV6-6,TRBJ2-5,ASSSHRRTGQETQY